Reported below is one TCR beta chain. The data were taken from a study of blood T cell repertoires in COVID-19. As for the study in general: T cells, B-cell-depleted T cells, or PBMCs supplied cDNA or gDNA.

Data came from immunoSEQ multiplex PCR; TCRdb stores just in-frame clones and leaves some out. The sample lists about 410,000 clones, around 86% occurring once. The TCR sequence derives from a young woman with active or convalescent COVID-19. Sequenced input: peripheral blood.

Here the CDR3 DNA reads TGTGCCAGCAGCCCCCGGGGACTAGTGAACGCAGATACGCAGTATTTT. It codes for CASSPRGLVNADTQYF. This chain links TRBV11-2 with TRBJ2-3, with TRBD2 matching 8 bases. V gave up 5 bases and J gave up 4 bases; unmatched junction bases: 11. The length of the CDR3 is 16 residues. Germline V gene lookup returns CDR1 SGHAT and CDR2 FQNNGV.